A selection of T cell receptor beta chains follows, all from one sample in a study of T-cell reconstitution after alpha-beta-depleted transplantation in children. TCRdb reprocessed the PCR reads via MiXCR and lists one record per CDR3 protein. The sample yields roughly 420,000 distinct CDR3 sequences, about a sixth seen once. The sample consisted of PBMCs, mostly from graft donor cells, taken 360 days after TCRalphabeta/CD19-depleted stem cell transplant. Source of these receptors: a boy in the first two years of life who had a stem cell transplant for Wiskott-Aldrich syndrome, so the T cells may come from the graft donor. Each CDR3 is given with its conserved first and last residue. A D gene is named only where the DNA matches it firmly. Only part of the rows carry a size: once, few, many, or a class if the clone is expanded.

j_call,clone_size,v_call,d_call,cdr3_nt,cdr3_aa
TRBJ1-1,few,TRBV5-1,NA,TGCGCCAGCAGCTTGGACAGGGTAGGAGCGAACACTGAAGCTTTCTTT,CASSLDRVGANTEAFF
TRBJ2-7,many,TRBV29-1,TRBD2,TGCAGCGTTGAAGTTGGACTAGCGGGCTCCTACGAGCAGTACTTC,CSVEVGLAGSYEQYF
TRBJ2-5,NA,TRBV12-3/TRBV12-4,TRBD1,TGTGCCAGCAGTCCAAGGACAGGGGGAAGGAAGACCCAGTACTTC,CASSPRTGGRKTQYF
TRBJ2-7,many,TRBV14,NA,TGTGCCAGCAGCCAAGGGGCAGGCTTTTCCTACGAGCAGTACTTC,CASSQGAGFSYEQYF
TRBJ2-5,NA,TRBV28,NA,TGTGCCAGCAGTCGGCTCAATCAAGAGACCCAGTACTTC,CASSRLNQETQYF
TRBJ1-5,NA,TRBV7-9,NA,TGTGCCAGCAGCTTGCACGGGGATAGCAATCAGCCCCAGCATTTT,CASSLHGDSNQPQHF
TRBJ2-4,NA,TRBV5-5,TRBD2,TGTGCCAGCAGCTTGGCCGTAGGACTAGTGGGCTTGGACTTC,CASSLAVGLVGLDF
TRBJ2-2,many,TRBV11-1,TRBD1,TGTGCCAGCAGCCCCAATCGCGGACAGGCCTCGAACACCGGGGAGCTGTTTTTT,CASSPNRGQASNTGELFF
TRBJ2-7,NA,TRBV5-1,TRBD1,TGCGCCAGCAGCTTTGGCCCATTGGGACAGACAGGCTCCTACGAGCAGTACTTC,CASSFGPLGQTGSYEQYF
TRBJ2-2,NA,TRBV14,NA,TGTGCCAGCAGCCAAGATCGGGCCGGGAGGAACACCGGGGAGCTGTTTTTT,CASSQDRAGRNTGELFF
TRBJ2-1,few,TRBV7-9,NA,TGTGCCAGCAGCCTTCTATCTGAGCAGTTCTTC,CASSLLSEQFF
TRBJ2-1,few,TRBV29-1,TRBD2,TGCAGCACGGAGCGGGGGGGCCGCAATGAGCAGTTCTTC,CSTERGGRNEQFF
TRBJ2-3,NA,TRBV28,NA,TGTGCCAGCAGTATTACAGTGACCCTTAGCACAGATACGCAGTATTTT,CASSITVTLSTDTQYF
TRBJ2-1,many,TRBV27,NA,TGTGCCAGCAGTTTAGGAAGGGTCTCCTACAATGAGCAGTTCTTC,CASSLGRVSYNEQFF
TRBJ1-1,NA,TRBV6-1,NA,TGTGCCAGCAGCATAATCCCGGGCTCGCCGAACACTGAAGCTTTCTTT,CASSIIPGSPNTEAFF
TRBJ2-7,few,TRBV5-1,TRBD1,TGCGCCAGCAGACCAAACAGGGGGCTTGCCTACGAGCAGTACTTC,CASRPNRGLAYEQYF
TRBJ2-5,NA,TRBV5-1,TRBD1,TGCGCCAGCAGCTCAGGACAGGGGAAGACCCAGTACTTC,CASSSGQGKTQYF
TRBJ2-2,many,TRBV12-3/TRBV12-4,TRBD1,TGTGCCAGCAGTCTGACAGGGTCCGGGGAGCTGTTTTTT,CASSLTGSGELFF
TRBJ2-7,many,TRBV20-1,NA,TGCAGTGCTAGGATAGCGAATGCCTACGAGCAGTACTTC,CSARIANAYEQYF
TRBJ1-1,few,TRBV29-1,NA,TGCAGGCACAAGGCGAACACTGAAGCTTTCTTT,CRHKANTEAFF
TRBJ2-3,NA,TRBV27,NA,TGTGCCAGCAGGTCCGGGACACTGAGCACAGATACGCAGTATTTT,CASRSGTLSTDTQYF
TRBJ2-3,NA,TRBV4-1,NA,TGCGCCAGCAGCCAAGAGGAACAGGGACCCACAGATACGCAGTATTTT,CASSQEEQGPTDTQYF
TRBJ2-4,few,TRBV5-6,TRBD1,TGTGCCAGCATGACAGGGGGCTTGAACATTCAGTACTTC,CASMTGGLNIQYF
TRBJ2-7,NA,TRBV18,NA,TGTGCCAGCTCATCCGGGACTTACTACGAGCAGTACTTC,CASSSGTYYEQYF
TRBJ2-4,few,TRBV7-2,NA,TGTGCCAGCAGCCTCAGGGTGAATAGAAACATTCAGTACTTC,CASSLRVNRNIQYF
TRBJ2-3,NA,TRBV6-5,NA,TGTGCCAGCAGTTACACGTTACTGGGGGCGGTAGATACGCAGTATTTT,CASSYTLLGAVDTQYF
TRBJ2-7,few,TRBV15,TRBD2,TGTGCCACCAGCAGTCTTAGAACTAGCGGGAGAATCTACGAGCAGTACTTC,CATSSLRTSGRIYEQYF
TRBJ2-5,NA,TRBV20-1,NA,TGCAGTGCTATCCAGGGTGGCCAAGAGACCCAGTACTTC,CSAIQGGQETQYF